What follows are 14 T cell receptor beta chains derived from one specimen sequenced in a study of shared clonotypes between healthy human individuals. Clones were read by immunoSEQ multiplex PCR, and TCRdb kept only the in-frame ones, dropping some. The table has hundreds of thousands of clones, approximately 96% seen once. The naive CD8 subset, CD45RO-negative cells positively selected for CCR7, excluded terminally differentiated effector memory CD45RA+ cells. Sequencing used naive CD8+ T cells sorted from blood. Every receptor here comes from a woman under 40 in good health.

Remarks on this clone: Other DNA sequences in this sample translate to the same CDR3. V gene TRBV27 combines with J gene TRBJ2-7; D might be TRBD1 or TRBD2, each matching 6 bases. Germline CDR1 and CDR2: MNHEY and SMNVEV (reference sequence). The CDR3 loop spans 14 amino acids. V lost 3 bases and J 2 bases, leaving 11 bases between the germline ends. The CDR3: CASSLAGGPYEQYF. The CDR3 nucleotides are TGTGCCAGCAGTTTGGCCGGGGGCCCCTACGAGCAGTACTTC.

With respect to this clone: Other DNA sequences in this specimen translate into the identical CDR3. The chain couples TRBV6-5 to TRBJ1-5; D unclear. The germline V gene encodes CDR1 MNHEY and CDR2 SVGAGI. The CDR3 has 13 residues. Trimming pared 0 bases from V and 6 bases from J, leaving 6 bases between. The CDR3 spells CASSYSESQPQHF. CDR3 nucleotide sequence: TGTGCCAGCAGTTACTCTGAAAGTCAGCCCCAGCATTTT.

This sequence joins TRBV11-2 and TRBJ2-7; tentatively, D is TRBD1 (6 bases). There are 14 residues in the CDR3. Deletions cut 2 bases from V and 2 bases from J, with 10 bases between. CDR1 and CDR2 from the germline V gene are SGHAT and FQNNGV. For the CDR3, the DNA is TGTGCCAGCAGCTTAAGTTGGACAGCCTACGAGCAGTACTTC. This codes for CASSLSWTAYEQYF. Full variable domain (missing parts from reference TRBV11-2 and TRBJ2-7): EAGVAQSPRYKIIEKRQSVAFWCNPISGHATLYWYQQILGQGPKLLIQFQNNGVVDDSQLPKDRFSAERLKGVDSTLKIQPAKLEDSAVYLCASSLSWTAYEQYFGPGTRLTVT.

The rearrangement joins TRBV7-6 to TRBJ1-1; 9 positions agree with TRBD1. Germline CDR1 and CDR2: SGHVS and FNYEAQ. With V trimmed by 1 base and J by 6 bases, 6 bases remained unmatched. The CDR3 runs 15 residues. The CDR3 coding sequence is TGTGCCAGCAGCTTAGACAGGGGGCTGGTGTCTGAAGCTTTCTTT. Its translation is CASSLDRGLVSEAFF.

The chain combines TRBV6-5 with TRBJ1-1; no reliable D call. The CDR3 is 14 amino acids. Deletions cut 4 bases from V and 0 bases from J, with 9 bases between. Germline V gene lookup returns CDR1 MNHEY and CDR2 SVGAGI. CDR3: CASSWSDVNTEAFF. The CDR3 DNA reads as TGTGCCAGCAGTTGGTCGGATGTGAACACTGAAGCTTTCTTT.

V gene TRBV5-6 combines with J gene TRBJ2-7, with D uncertain. V was clipped by 3 bases and J by 0 bases, with 10 bases between them. The CDR3 runs to 14 residues. The V gene's germline CDR1 is SGHDT and CDR2 YYEEEE. CDR3: CASSSRRSSYEQYF. CDR3 sequence (DNA): TGTGCCAGCAGCTCGAGACGGAGCTCCTACGAGCAGTACTTC.

J is TRBJ2-1 and V is TRBV7-6; TRBD2 agrees at 8 bases. V lost 3 bases, J lost 9 bases, and 7 bases stayed unmatched. Germline values: CDR1 SGHVS, CDR2 FNYEAQ. The CDR3 runs 14 residues. The CDR3 spells CASSFRAGELEQFF. In DNA form, the CDR3 reads TGTGCCAGCAGCTTTCGAGCGGGGGAGCTTGAGCAGTTCTTC.

This chain connects TRBV27 to TRBJ2-7, with a weak D call TRBD2 (6 bases). Trimming took 6 bases from V and 1 from J, leaving 16 bases between them. The CDR3 contains 15 residues. Germline assignment: CDR1 MNHEY and CDR2 SMNVEV (reference sequence). In DNA, the CDR3 is TGTGCCAGCAGCCCCCGGGGGAAGGGGTCCTACGAGCAGTACTTC. Residues: CASSPRGKGSYEQYF.

The rearrangement joins TRBV10-2 to TRBJ2-7; tentatively, D is TRBD1 or TRBD2 (5 bases each). Trimming stripped 2 bases from V and 2 bases from J, with 25 bases between. There are 19 residues in the CDR3. The germline V gene encodes CDR1 WSHSY and CDR2 SAAADI. The CDR3 is CASSETPGVSGTAPYEQYF. DNA of the CDR3: TGCGCCAGCAGTGAGACCCCCGGTGTGTCCGGGACCGCTCCCTACGAGCAGTACTTC.

This rearrangement joins TRBV28 to TRBJ1-2; a weak D match, TRBD1 (5 bases). V dropped 3 bases and J dropped 4 bases, with 15 bases sitting between them. Germline assignment: CDR1 MDHEN and CDR2 SYDVKM. The CDR3 extends over 15 amino acids. The CDR3 coding sequence is TGTGCCAGCAGTTTCCAGGGAGAGGGCGGCTATGGCTACACCTTC. Translation gives CASSFQGEGGYGYTF.

The genes are TRBV27 and TRBJ2-7, with D perhaps TRBD2 (5 bases). The CDR3 totals 14 residues. Trimming cost V 2 bases and J 0 bases, with 8 bases left between them. Germline assignment: CDR1 MNHEY and CDR2 SMNVEV (reference sequence). CDR3 DNA sequence: TGTGCCAGCAGTTTAAAGCGGAGCTCCTACGAGCAGTACTTC. It encodes CASSLKRSSYEQYF.

The rearrangement links TRBV29-1 to TRBJ1-1; unclear D gene. The CDR3 contains 12 residues. Germline-derived CDR1 and CDR2 are SQVTM and ANQGSEA. Between the trimmed V and J ends, which lost 8 bases and 4 bases, there was a span of 14 bases. CDR3 DNA: TGCAGCCCCGGACCGCGGGGCACTGAAGCTTTCTTT. Encoded protein: CSPGPRGTEAFF.

The rearrangement links TRBV27 to TRBJ2-5, with 14 bases matching TRBD2. The V and J ends lost 2 bases and 3 bases, in that order; junction bases with no gene match: 11. The CDR3 extends over 19 amino acids. Germline CDR1 and CDR2: MNHEY and SMNVEV (reference sequence). In DNA form, the CDR3 reads TGTGCCAGCAGTTTAGGGGCGGACCTGGGACTAGCGGGAGAAGAGACCCAGTACTTC. Translation: CASSLGADLGLAGEETQYF.

The genes are TRBV5-6 and TRBJ1-1; 11 bases are a match to TRBD1. This CDR3 contains 14 residues. Trimming took 2 bases from V and 7 from J; bases not matched to a gene: 4. Germline V gives CDR1 SGHDT, CDR2 YYEEEE. In nucleotides, the CDR3 is TGTGCCAGCAGCTTTGGGACAGGGGGTGTTGAAGCTTTCTTT. This gives the protein CASSFGTGGVEAFF. Together with reference TRBV5-6 and TRBJ1-1, the CDR3 gives the full variable domain: DAGVTQSPTHLIKTRGQQVTLRCSPKSGHDTVSWYQQALGQGPQFIFQYYEEEERQRGNFPDRFSGHQFPNYSSELNVNALLLGDSALYLCASSFGTGGVEAFFGQGTRLTVV.